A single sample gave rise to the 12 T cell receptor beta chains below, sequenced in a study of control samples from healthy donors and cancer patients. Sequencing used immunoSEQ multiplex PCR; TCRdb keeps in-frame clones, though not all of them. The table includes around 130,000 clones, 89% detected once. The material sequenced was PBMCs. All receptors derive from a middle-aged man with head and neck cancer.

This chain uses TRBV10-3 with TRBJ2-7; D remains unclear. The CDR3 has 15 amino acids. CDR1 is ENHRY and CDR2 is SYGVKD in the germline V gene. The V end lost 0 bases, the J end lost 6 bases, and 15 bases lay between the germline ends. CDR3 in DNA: TGTGCCATCAGTGAGTCGAAGGGAAGAGCTTCCGAGCAGTACTTC. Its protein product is CAISESKGRASEQYF.

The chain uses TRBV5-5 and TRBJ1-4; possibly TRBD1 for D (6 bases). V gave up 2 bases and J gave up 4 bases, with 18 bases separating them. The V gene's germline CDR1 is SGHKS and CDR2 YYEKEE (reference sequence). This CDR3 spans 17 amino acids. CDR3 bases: TGTGCCAGCAGCTTTTCCGTAGAGGGACATCTTAATGAAAAACTGTTTTTT. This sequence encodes CASSFSVEGHLNEKLFF.

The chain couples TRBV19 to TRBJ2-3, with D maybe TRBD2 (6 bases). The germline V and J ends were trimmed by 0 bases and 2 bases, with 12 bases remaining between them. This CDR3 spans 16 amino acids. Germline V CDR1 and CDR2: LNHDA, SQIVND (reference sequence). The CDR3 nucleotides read TGTGCCAGTAGTATAGAGGGAGGACTATCCACAGATACGCAGTATTTT. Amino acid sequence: CASSIEGGLSTDTQYF.

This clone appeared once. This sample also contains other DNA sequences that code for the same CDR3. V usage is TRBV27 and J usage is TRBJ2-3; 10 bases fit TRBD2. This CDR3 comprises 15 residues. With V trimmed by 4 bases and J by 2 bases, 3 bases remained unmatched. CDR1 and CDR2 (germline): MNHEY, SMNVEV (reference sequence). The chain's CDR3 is CASSWTSGSTDTQYF. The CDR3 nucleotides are TGTGCCAGCAGTTGGACTAGCGGATCCACAGATACGCAGTATTTT.

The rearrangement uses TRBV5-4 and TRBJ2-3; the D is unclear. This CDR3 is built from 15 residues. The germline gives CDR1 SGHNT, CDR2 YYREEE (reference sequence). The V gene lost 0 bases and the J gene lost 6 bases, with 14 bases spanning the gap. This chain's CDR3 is CASSLGVARGDTQYF. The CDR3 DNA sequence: TGTGCCAGCAGCTTGGGAGTGGCGCGCGGCGATACGCAGTATTTT.

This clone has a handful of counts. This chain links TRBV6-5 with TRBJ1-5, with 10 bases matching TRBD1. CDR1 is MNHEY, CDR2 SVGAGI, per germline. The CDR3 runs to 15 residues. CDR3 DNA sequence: TGTTCTGTGACAGGGGGCGTCGGTGGCAATCAGCCCCAGCATTTT. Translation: CSVTGGVGGNQPQHF.

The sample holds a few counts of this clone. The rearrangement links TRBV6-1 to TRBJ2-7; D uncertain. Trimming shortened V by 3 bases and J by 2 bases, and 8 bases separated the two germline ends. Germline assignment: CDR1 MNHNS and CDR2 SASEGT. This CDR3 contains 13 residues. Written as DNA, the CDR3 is TGTGCCAGCAGTGAGACGGTTACCTACGAGCAGTACTTC. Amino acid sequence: CASSETVTYEQYF.

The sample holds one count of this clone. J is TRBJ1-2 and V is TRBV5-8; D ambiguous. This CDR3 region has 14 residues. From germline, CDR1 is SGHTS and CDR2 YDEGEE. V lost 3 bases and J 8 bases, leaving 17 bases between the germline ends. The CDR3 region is CASSSLHGEDGYTF. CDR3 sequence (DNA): TGTGCCAGCAGCTCCCTTCACGGGGAGGACGGCTACACCTTC.

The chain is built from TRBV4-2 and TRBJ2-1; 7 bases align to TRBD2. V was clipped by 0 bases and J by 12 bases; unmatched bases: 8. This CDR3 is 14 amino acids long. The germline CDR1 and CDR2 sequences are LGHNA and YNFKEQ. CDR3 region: CASSQEIGPGGQFF. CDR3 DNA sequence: TGTGCCAGCAGCCAAGAGATCGGACCGGGAGGGCAGTTCTTC.

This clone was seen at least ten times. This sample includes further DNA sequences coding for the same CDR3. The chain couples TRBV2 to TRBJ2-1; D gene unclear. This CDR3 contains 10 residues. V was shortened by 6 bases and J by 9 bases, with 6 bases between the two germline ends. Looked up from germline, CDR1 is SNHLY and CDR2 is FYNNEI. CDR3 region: CASSGSEQFF. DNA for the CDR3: TGTGCCAGCAGCGGTAGTGAGCAGTTCTTC.

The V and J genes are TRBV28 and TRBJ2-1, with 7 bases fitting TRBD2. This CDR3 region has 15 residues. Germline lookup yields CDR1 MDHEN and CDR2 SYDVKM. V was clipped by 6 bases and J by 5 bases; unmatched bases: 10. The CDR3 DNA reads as TGTGCCAGCAGGTTGGGTCTAGCGGCCAACAATGAGCAGTTCTTC. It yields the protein CASRLGLAANNEQFF. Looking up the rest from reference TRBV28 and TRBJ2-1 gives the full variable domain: DVKVTQSSRYLVKRTGEKVFLECVQDMDHENMFWYRQDPGLGLRLIYFSYDVKMKEKGDIPEGYSVSREKKERFSLILESASTNQTSMYLCASRLGLAANNEQFFGPGTRLTVL.

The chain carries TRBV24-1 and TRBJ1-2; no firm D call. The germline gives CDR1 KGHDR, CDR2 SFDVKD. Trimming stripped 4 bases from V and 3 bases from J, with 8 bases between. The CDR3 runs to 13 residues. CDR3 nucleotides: TGTGCCACCAGTGAAAGTCAGCACTATGGCTACACCTTC. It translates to CATSESQHYGYTF.